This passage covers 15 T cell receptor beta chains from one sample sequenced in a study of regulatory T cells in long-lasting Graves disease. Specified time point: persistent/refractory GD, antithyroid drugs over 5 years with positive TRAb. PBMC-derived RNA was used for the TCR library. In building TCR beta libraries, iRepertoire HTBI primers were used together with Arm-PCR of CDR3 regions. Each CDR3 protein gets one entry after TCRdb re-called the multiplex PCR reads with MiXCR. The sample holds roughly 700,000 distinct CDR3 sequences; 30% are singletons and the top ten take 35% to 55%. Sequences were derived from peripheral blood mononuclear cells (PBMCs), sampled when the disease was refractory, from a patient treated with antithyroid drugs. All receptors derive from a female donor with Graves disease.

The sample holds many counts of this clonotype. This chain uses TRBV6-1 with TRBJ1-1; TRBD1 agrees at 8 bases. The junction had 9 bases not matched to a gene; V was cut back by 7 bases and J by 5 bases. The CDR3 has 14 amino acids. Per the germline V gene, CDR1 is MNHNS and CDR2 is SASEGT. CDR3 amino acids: CASKQGGSRTEAFF. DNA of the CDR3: TGTGCCAGCAAACAGGGGGGCTCGAGGACTGAAGCTTTCTTT.

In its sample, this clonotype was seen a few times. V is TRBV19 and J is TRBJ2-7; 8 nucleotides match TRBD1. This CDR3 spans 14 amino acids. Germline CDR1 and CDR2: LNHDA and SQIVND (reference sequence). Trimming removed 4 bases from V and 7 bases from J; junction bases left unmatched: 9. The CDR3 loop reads CASSKRTGTDEQYF. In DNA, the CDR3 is TGTGCCAGTAGTAAACGGACAGGGACGGATGAGCAGTACTTC.

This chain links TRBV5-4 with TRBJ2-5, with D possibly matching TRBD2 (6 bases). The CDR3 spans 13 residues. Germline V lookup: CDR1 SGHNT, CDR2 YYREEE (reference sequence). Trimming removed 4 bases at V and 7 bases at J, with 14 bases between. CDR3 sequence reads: CASSLRGEGTQYF. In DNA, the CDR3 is TGTGCCAGCAGCCTGCGGGGTGAGGGGACCCAGTACTTC.

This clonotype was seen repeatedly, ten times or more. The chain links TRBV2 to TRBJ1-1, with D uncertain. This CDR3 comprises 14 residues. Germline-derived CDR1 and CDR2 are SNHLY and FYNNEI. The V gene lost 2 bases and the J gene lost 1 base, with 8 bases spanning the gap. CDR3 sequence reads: CASSEIGTNTEAFF. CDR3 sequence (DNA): TGTGCCAGCAGTGAAATAGGCACGAACACTGAAGCTTTCTTT.

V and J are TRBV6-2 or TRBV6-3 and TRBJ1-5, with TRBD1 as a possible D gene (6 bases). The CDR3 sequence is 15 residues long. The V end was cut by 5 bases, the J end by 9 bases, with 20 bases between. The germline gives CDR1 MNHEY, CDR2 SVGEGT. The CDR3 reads CASSEGGHWSRPQHF. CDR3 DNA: TGTGCCAGCAGTGAAGGGGGGCATTGGAGTCGGCCCCAGCATTTT.

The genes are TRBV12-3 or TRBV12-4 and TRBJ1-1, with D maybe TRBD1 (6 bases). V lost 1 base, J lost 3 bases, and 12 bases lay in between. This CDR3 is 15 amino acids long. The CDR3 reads CASSLETGRYTEAFF. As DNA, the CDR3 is TGTGCCAGCAGTTTAGAAACAGGGAGATACACTGAAGCTTTCTTT.

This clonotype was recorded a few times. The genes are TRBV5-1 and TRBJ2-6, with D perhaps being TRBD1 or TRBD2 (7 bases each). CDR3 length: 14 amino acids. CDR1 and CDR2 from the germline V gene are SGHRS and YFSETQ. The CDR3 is CASGGVSGANVLTF. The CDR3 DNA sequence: TGCGCGTCAGGGGGGGTCTCTGGGGCCAACGTCCTGACTTTC.

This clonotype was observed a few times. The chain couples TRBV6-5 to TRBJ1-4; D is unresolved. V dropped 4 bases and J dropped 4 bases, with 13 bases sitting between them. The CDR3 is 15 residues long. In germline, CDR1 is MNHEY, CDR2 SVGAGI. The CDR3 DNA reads TGTGCCAGCAGTTCGCGTCCGGTCTTTAATGAAAAACTGTTTTTT. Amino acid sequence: CASSSRPVFNEKLFF.

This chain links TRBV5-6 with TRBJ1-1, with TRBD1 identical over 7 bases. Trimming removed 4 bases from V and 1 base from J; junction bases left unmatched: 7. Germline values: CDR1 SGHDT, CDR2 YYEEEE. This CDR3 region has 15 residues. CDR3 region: CASSRLGTANTEAFF. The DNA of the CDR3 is TGTGCCAGCAGCCGACTCGGGACAGCGAACACTGAAGCTTTCTTT. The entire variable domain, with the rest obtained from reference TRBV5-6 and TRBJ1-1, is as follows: DAGVTQSPTHLIKTRGQQVTLRCSPKSGHDTVSWYQQALGQGPQFIFQYYEEEERQRGNFPDRFSGHQFPNYSSELNVNALLLGDSALYLCASSRLGTANTEAFFGQGTRLTVV.

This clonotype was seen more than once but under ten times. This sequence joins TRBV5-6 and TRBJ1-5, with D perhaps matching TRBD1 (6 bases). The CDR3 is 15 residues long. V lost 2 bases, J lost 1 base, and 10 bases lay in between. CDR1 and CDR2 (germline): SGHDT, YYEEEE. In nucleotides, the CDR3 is TGTGCCAGCAGCTTACACAGGGTAAGCAATCAGCCCCAGCATTTT. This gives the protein CASSLHRVSNQPQHF.

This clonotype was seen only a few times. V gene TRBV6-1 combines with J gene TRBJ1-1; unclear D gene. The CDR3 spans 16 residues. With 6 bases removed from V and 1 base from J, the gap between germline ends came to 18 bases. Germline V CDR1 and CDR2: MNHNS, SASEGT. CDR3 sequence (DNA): TGTGCCAGCAGCATGGGTTGGGTCCGACGGAACACTGAAGCTTTCTTT. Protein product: CASSMGWVRRNTEAFF.

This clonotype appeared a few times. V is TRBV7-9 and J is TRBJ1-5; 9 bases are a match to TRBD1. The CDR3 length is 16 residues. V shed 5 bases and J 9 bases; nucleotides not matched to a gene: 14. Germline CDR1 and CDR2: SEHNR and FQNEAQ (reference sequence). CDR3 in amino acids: CASSRMVGQGPWPQHF. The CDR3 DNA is TGTGCCAGCAGCCGAATGGTCGGACAGGGGCCATGGCCCCAGCATTTT.

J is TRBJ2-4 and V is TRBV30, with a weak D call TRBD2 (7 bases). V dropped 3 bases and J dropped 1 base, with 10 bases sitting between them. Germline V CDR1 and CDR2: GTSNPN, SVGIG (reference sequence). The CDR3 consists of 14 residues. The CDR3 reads CAWRGGAAKNIQYF. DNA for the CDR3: TGTGCCTGGAGGGGGGGGGCGGCCAAAAACATTCAGTACTTC.

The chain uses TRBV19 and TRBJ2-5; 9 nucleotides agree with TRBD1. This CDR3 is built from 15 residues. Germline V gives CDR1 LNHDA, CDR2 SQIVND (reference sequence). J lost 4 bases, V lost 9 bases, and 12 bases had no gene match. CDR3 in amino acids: CASRSPGQGIETQYF. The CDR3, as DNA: TGTGCCAGCCGATCGCCGGGACAGGGAATAGAGACCCAGTACTTC.

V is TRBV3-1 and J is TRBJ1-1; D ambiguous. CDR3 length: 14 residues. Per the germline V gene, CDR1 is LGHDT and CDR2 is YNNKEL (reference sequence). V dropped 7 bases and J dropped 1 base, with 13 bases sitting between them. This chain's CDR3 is CASTRMGENTEAFF. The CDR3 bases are TGTGCCAGCACCCGGATGGGTGAGAACACTGAAGCTTTCTTT.